This TCR beta chain was captured by sequencing in a study of cytomegalovirus exposure and HLA in healthy donors. CDR1 and CDR2 (germline): MNHNS, SASEGT. The CDR3 has 14 amino acids. Trimming cost V 7 bases and J 6 bases, with 18 bases left between them. The PCR made use of 60 Vbeta and 13 Jbeta primers. Measured with immunoSEQ multiplex PCR; TCRdb has only the in-frame clones, and not every one. The data hold approximately 130,000 clones, with more than 75% observed a single time. The clonotype comes from a man between 18 and 29 years old in good health and CMV-seronegative. V is TRBV6-1 and J is TRBJ1-2, with D unclear. The sequenced sample consisted of PBMCs. CDR3 sequence (DNA): TGTGCCAGCACGGGGAACCCCTGGCGGCATGGCTACACCTTC. Translation: CASTGNPWRHGYTF.